This paragraph reports one T cell receptor beta chain. Its antigen is undetermined. Flow cytometry had shown expanded CD8+CD57+ cells in the patients chosen for sequencing. Prior therapy had not been administered to any patient at the time of blood sampling. V was clipped by 2 bases and J by 4 bases, with 8 bases between them. There are 13 residues in the CDR3. Germline CDR1 is SGHTA and CDR2 is FQGNSA. Profiling that covered TCR beta VDJ and CDR3 relied on genomic DNA as its template. A single record per CDR3 protein comes from TCRdb applying MiXCR to the reads. Of some 200,000 distinct CDR3 sequences listed, roughly two thirds are singletons. The data originate from a study of CD8+CD57+ T cells in acquired aplastic anemia. Study results and caveats: The CD8+ Simpson's diversity of patients and controls was not significantly different. Around 29 shared CD8+ CDR3s appeared highly expressed within patients' immunodominant clones.

The sequenced sample consisted of sorted CD4+, CD8+, or CD8+CD57+ T cells (not recorded which) from PBMCs. The rearrangement uses TRBV7-2 and TRBJ1-2, with D perhaps TRBD1 (5 bases). The sequence was collected from a human donor with aplastic anemia. In DNA, the CDR3 is TGTGCCAGCAGCTTATCCGGGACCTATGGCTACACCTTC. Protein sequence: CASSLSGTYGYTF. Combining the CDR3 with reference TRBV7-2 and TRBJ1-2 gives the whole variable domain GAGVSQSPSNKVTEKGKDVELRCDPISGHTALYWYRQSLGQGLEFLIYFQGNSAPDKSGLPSDRFSAERTGGSVSTLTIQRTQQEDSAVYLCASSLSGTYGYTFGSGTRLTVV.